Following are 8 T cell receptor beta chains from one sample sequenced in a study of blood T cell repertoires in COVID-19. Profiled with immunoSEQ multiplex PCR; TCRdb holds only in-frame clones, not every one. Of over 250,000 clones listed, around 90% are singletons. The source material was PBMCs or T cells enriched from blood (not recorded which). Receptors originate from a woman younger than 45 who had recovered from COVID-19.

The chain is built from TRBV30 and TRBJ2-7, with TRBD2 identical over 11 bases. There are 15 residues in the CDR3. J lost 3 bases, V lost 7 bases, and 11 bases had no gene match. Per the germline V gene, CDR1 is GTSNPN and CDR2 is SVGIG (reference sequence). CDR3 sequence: CALNPTSGGNYEQYF. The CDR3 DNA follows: TGTGCCTTGAACCCAACTAGCGGGGGAAACTACGAGCAGTACTTC.

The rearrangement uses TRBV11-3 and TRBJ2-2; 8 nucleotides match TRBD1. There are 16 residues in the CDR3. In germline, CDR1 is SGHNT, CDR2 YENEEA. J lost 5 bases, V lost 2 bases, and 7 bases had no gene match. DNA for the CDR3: TGTGCCAGCAGCTTATGGGGACAGGATGGGACCGGGGAGCTGTTTTTT. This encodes CASSLWGQDGTGELFF. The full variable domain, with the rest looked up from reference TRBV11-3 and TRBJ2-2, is EAGVVQSPRYKIIEKKQPVAFWCNPISGHNTLYWYLQNLGQGPELLIRYENEEAVDDSQLPKDRFSAERLKGVDSTLKIQPAELGDSAVYLCASSLWGQDGTGELFFGEGSRLTVL.

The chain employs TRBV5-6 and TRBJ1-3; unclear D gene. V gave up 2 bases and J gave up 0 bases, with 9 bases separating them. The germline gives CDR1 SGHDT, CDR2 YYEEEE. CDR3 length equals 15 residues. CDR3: CASSFDTSSGNTIYF. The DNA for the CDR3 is TGTGCCAGCAGCTTTGACACGAGCTCTGGAAACACCATATATTTT.

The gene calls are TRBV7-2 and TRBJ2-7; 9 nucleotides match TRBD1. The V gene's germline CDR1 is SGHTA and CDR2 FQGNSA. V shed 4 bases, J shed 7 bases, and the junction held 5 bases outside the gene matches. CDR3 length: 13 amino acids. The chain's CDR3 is CASSWRQGVEQYF. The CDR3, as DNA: TGTGCCAGCAGCTGGAGACAGGGGGTTGAGCAGTACTTC.

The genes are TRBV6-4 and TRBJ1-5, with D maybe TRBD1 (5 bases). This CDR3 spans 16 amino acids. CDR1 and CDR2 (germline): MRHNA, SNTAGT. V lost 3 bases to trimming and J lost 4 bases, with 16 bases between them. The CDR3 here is CASSERGGEGNQPQHF. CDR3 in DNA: TGTGCCAGCAGTGAGCGTGGAGGGGAGGGGAATCAGCCCCAGCATTTT.

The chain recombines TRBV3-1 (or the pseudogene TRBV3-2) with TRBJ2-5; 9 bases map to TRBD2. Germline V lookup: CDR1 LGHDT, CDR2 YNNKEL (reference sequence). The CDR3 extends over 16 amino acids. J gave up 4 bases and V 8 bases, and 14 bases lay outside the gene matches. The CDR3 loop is CASAKSSGRPGETQYF. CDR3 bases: TGTGCCAGCGCTAAATCGAGCGGGAGGCCCGGAGAGACCCAGTACTTC.

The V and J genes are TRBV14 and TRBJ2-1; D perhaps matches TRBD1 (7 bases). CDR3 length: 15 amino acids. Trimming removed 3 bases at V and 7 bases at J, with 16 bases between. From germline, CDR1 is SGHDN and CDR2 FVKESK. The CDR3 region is CASSQRRGLGNEQFF. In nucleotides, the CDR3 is TGTGCCAGCAGCCAGCGGAGGGGGCTGGGAAATGAGCAGTTCTTC.

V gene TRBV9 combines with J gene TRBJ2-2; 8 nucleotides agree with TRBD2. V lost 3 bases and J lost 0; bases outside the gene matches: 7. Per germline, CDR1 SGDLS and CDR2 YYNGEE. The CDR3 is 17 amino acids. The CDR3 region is CASSAPTSAPNTGELFF. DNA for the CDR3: TGTGCCAGCAGCGCCCCGACTAGCGCCCCGAACACCGGGGAGCTGTTTTTT.